This is a list of T cell receptor beta chains from one sample in a study of blood T cell repertoires in COVID-19. Generated by immunoSEQ multiplex PCR, the TCRdb table keeps only in-frame clones and is missing some. This sample has about 270,000 clones, with 85% to 90% found just once. Sequenced sample: PBMCs or T cells enriched from blood (not recorded which). Source of these receptors: a woman aged 30 to 39 with acute COVID-19. Each CDR3 is given without its conserved first and last residue.

J gene,V gene,CDR3 protein
TRBJ1-6,TRBV9,ASSPNQGGNSPLH
TRBJ2-7,TRBV28,ASTAVIVAATYEQY
TRBJ2-1,TRBV9,ASSVDLLAGVGEQF
TRBJ2-3,TRBV27,ASSLEGHHLDTQY
TRBJ2-1,TRBV27,ASRTGLAANEQF
TRBJ2-5,TRBV5-4,ASSLPGLAEETQY
TRBJ1-5,TRBV24-1,ATSDFEGVAQH
TRBJ2-4,TRBV28,ASTLAGGGNIQY
TRBJ2-7,TRBV6-4,ASKEFPGSSYEQY
TRBJ2-2,TRBV19,ATSGLAGVEGANTGELF
TRBJ2-4,TRBV14,ASSQGSHFQY
TRBJ2-2,TRBV7-2,ASSSLLASNTGELF
TRBJ2-7,TRBV7-9,ASTRVSTREQY
TRBJ2-2,TRBV28,ASIQSNTGELF
TRBJ1-2,TRBV6-6,ASSSDSYGYT
TRBJ2-1,TRBV4-1,ASSLPGLARNEQF
TRBJ2-3,TRBV10-1,ASSEGTGYTQY